The 19 T cell receptor beta chains below were found in one sample sequenced in a study of shared clonotypes between healthy human individuals. TCRdb's copy holds only in-frame clones and misses some; the assay was immunoSEQ multiplex PCR. The table has about 2.2 million clones, approximately 94% seen once. CD45RO negativity and positive selection for CCR7 defined naive CD8 cells, a population that excluded terminally differentiated effector memory CD45RA+ cells. Specimen: naive CD8+ T cells from PBMCs. Every receptor here comes from a man aged 18 to 29 in good health. Some clones in this sample may be carry-over from other donors' samples.

This clone was seen only a few times. This chain links TRBV13 with TRBJ1-1; 7 nucleotides agree with TRBD1. In germline, CDR1 is PRHDT, CDR2 FYEKMQ (reference sequence). This CDR3 contains 15 residues. Losses at the gene ends were 0 bases for V and 6 bases for J; bases not matched to a gene: 7. In nucleotides, the CDR3 is TGTGCCAGCAGCTTAGGACCGGGACAGTGGGCTGAAGCTTTCTTT. Amino acids: CASSLGPGQWAEAFF. Supplemented by reference TRBV13 and TRBJ1-1, the full variable domain reads AAGVIQSPRHLIKEKRETATLKCYPIPRHDTVYWYQQGPGQDPQFLISFYEKMQSDKGSIPDRFSAQQFSDYHSELNMSSLELGDSALYFCASSLGPGQWAEAFFGQGTRLTVV.

The chain is built from TRBV28 and TRBJ2-7, with 9 bases fitting TRBD1. J lost 1 base, V lost 5 bases, and 9 bases had no gene match. The CDR3 covers 16 residues. Germline CDR1 MDHEN, CDR2 SYDVKM. The CDR3 DNA sequence: TGTGCCAGCAGTCTCATCTCCGGGACAGGGTCCTACGAGCAGTACTTC. Translated: CASSLISGTGSYEQYF.

The chain couples TRBV5-5 to TRBJ1-1, with no clear D. Trimming cost V 4 bases and J 4 bases, with 8 bases left between them. Germline assignment: CDR1 SGHKS and CDR2 YYEKEE (reference sequence). This CDR3 spans 12 amino acids. The CDR3 region has the DNA TGTGCCAGCAGCCCGTGGGCCACTGAAGCTTTCTTT. It translates to CASSPWATEAFF.

The rearrangement joins TRBV7-9 to TRBJ1-3; D remains unclear. In germline, CDR1 is SEHNR, CDR2 FQNEAQ (reference sequence). The ends were cut back, 0 bases at V and 0 bases at J, with 18 bases in the middle. This CDR3 has 19 residues. CDR3 sequence reads: CASSLAPRILDPSGNTIYF. The DNA for the CDR3 is TGTGCCAGCAGCTTAGCGCCGAGGATTCTCGACCCCTCTGGAAACACCATATATTTT.

A single count supports this clone. The chain employs TRBV15 and TRBJ2-7; 9 nucleotides agree with TRBD2. The CDR3 extends over 14 amino acids. The V and J ends lost 8 bases and 0 bases, in that order; junction bases with no gene match: 5. The germline V gene encodes CDR1 LNHNV and CDR2 YYDKDF (reference sequence). CDR3 protein: CATRPREGSYEQYF. CDR3 nucleotide sequence: TGTGCCACCCGCCCGCGGGAGGGCTCCTACGAGCAGTACTTC.

This chain joins TRBV11-1 and TRBJ2-5; 7 bases align to TRBD2. J lost 2 bases, V lost 4 bases, and 7 bases had no gene match. The CDR3 contains 15 residues. The germline V gene encodes CDR1 SGHAT and CDR2 FQDESV (reference sequence). The CDR3 coding sequence is TGTGCCAGCAGCTGGCTGGGGGGGTATCAAGAGACCCAGTACTTC. Protein: CASSWLGGYQETQYF.

This chain uses TRBV5-1 with TRBJ2-1; D is possibly TRBD2 (6 bases). Germline V gene sequence: CDR1 SGHRS, CDR2 YFSETQ. The CDR3 sequence is 12 residues long. The V end was cut by 4 bases, the J end by 12 bases, with 14 bases between. The CDR3 here is CASSPREGGQFF. CDR3 nucleotide sequence: TGCGCCAGCAGCCCCCGAGAGGGAGGGCAGTTCTTC.

This clone came up once. This specimen includes other DNA sequences encoding the same CDR3. Here the CDR3 reads CASSLRQGRGNTEAFF. CDR3 nucleotide sequence: TGTGCCAGCAGCCTAAGACAGGGGAGAGGGAACACTGAAGCTTTCTTT. The gene calls are TRBV7-9 and TRBJ1-1; 8 positions agree with TRBD1. After removal of 5 bases from V and 1 base from J, the junction contained 9 bases not matched to a gene. Germline values: CDR1 SEHNR, CDR2 FQNEAQ (reference sequence). This CDR3 has 16 amino acids.

The gene calls are TRBV6-5 and TRBJ2-1; 7 bases match TRBD1. This CDR3 has 16 residues. Germline-derived CDR1 and CDR2 are MNHEY and SVGAGI. V shed 4 bases and J 5 bases; nucleotides not matched to a gene: 11. The CDR3 coding sequence is TGTGCCAGCAGTTCGCCCCACAGGGGCCCCAACAATGAGCAGTTCTTC. Its translation is CASSSPHRGPNNEQFF.

This clone was detected a few times. The V gene is TRBV27, the J gene TRBJ1-1, with D unclear. The V gene's germline CDR1 is MNHEY and CDR2 SMNVEV (reference sequence). The CDR3 covers 15 residues. V lost 3 bases and J 0 bases, leaving 11 bases between the germline ends. For the CDR3, the DNA is TGTGCCAGCAGTTTTTTGAGCGAGATGAACACTGAAGCTTTCTTT. Its translation: CASSFLSEMNTEAFF.

Comments on this clone: This sample also contains other DNA sequences that code for the same CDR3. The chain uses TRBV7-9 and TRBJ1-5, with unresolved D. Germline V gene lookup returns CDR1 SEHNR and CDR2 FQNEAQ (reference sequence). With 0 bases removed from V and 6 bases from J, the gap between germline ends came to 6 bases. The CDR3 is 13 residues long. The CDR3 sequence is CASSLAPGQPQHF. The CDR3 DNA is TGTGCCAGCAGCTTAGCGCCCGGTCAGCCCCAGCATTTT.

This clone was seen only a few times. The V call is TRBV9, the J call TRBJ1-1; no definite D call. Germline V lookup: CDR1 SGDLS, CDR2 YYNGEE. This CDR3 is 14 amino acids long. Trimming removed 3 bases at V and 0 bases at J, with 9 bases between. CDR3 residues: CASSGGGLNTEAFF. CDR3 in DNA: TGTGCCAGCAGCGGTGGAGGATTGAACACTGAAGCTTTCTTT.

The chain has TRBV10-3 and TRBJ2-7; D is possibly TRBD1 (5 bases). The CDR3 length is 15 residues. Between the trimmed V and J ends, which lost 6 bases and 3 bases, there was a span of 18 bases. Germline loops: CDR1 ENHRY, CDR2 SYGVKD. The CDR3 loop is CAISAAPTDSYEQYF. CDR3 sequence (DNA): TGTGCCATCAGCGCCGCACCGACAGATAGCTACGAGCAGTACTTC.

Regarding this clone: In the same sample, other DNA sequences code for this CDR3. The chain employs TRBV7-3 and TRBJ1-1; D unresolved. CDR1 SGHTA and CDR2 FQGTGA come from the germline V gene. The V gene lost 2 bases and the J gene lost 1 base, with 5 bases spanning the gap. The CDR3 has 13 amino acids. In nucleotides, the CDR3 is TGTGCCAGCAGCTTAGGCAGGAACACTGAAGCTTTCTTT. Its translation is CASSLGRNTEAFF.

V and J are TRBV7-9 and TRBJ2-5; TRBD1 aligns across 8 bases. This CDR3 has 15 amino acids. Germline V CDR1 and CDR2: SEHNR, FQNEAQ (reference sequence). Losses at the gene ends were 8 bases for V and 1 base for J; bases not matched to a gene: 9. In DNA, the CDR3 is TGTGCCAGCCGGCGGGGACAGGTAACCCAAGAGACCCAGTACTTC. The encoded protein is CASRRGQVTQETQYF.

The chain links TRBV16 to TRBJ2-7; possible D gene TRBD1, 6 bases. Germline CDR1 and CDR2: KGHSY and FQNENV. The CDR3 covers 13 residues. Trimming took off 2 bases at V and 7 bases at J, with 12 bases between the two ends. The DNA of the CDR3 is TGTGCCAGCAGCCAAGGGCATCAGGGGGAGCAGTACTTC. Its protein product is CASSQGHQGEQYF.

To note about this clone: Other DNA sequences of this sample code for an identical CDR3. The rearrangement joins TRBV28 to TRBJ2-7; possible D gene TRBD2, 5 bases. CDR3 length equals 13 residues. CDR1 is MDHEN and CDR2 is SYDVKM in the germline V gene. The V and J ends lost 3 bases and 4 bases respectively, with 10 bases between them. This CDR3 is CASSLVTSYEQYF. The CDR3 DNA sequence: TGTGCCAGCAGTTTGGTAACTAGTTACGAGCAGTACTTC. Combining the CDR3 with reference TRBV28 and TRBJ2-7 gives the whole variable domain DVKVTQSSRYLVKRTGEKVFLECVQDMDHENMFWYRQDPGLGLRLIYFSYDVKMKEKGDIPEGYSVSREKKERFSLILESASTNQTSMYLCASSLVTSYEQYFGPGTRLTVT.

The CDR3 region has the DNA TGTGCCAGCAGCCCCCTCACCGGGGAGCTGTTTTTT. This translates into CASSPLTGELFF. This chain uses TRBV7-6 with TRBJ2-2; D not resolved. Trimming stripped 5 bases from V and 4 bases from J, with 5 bases between. The germline gives CDR1 SGHVS, CDR2 FNYEAQ. The CDR3 consists of 12 residues.

The rearrangement uses TRBV12-5 and TRBJ2-1; 11 bases match TRBD2. The CDR3 sequence is 16 residues long. Germline CDR1 reads LGHNT; CDR2 reads FRNRAP. The V and J ends lost 4 bases and 6 bases, in that order; junction bases with no gene match: 8. The CDR3 here is CASGWVAGGVPNEQFF. The CDR3, as DNA: TGTGCTAGTGGTTGGGTAGCGGGAGGGGTCCCCAATGAGCAGTTCTTC.